This TCR beta chain was retrieved from a study of PD-1 blockade in classical Hodgkin lymphoma. Concerning this clone: The antigen is undetermined.

Overall study findings and caveats: Factors driving the repertoire differences, possibly disease activity or prior therapy, remain undefined. Among the patients, those starting nivolumab under 1 year after ASCT were excluded.

The patients all showed relapse after autologous stem cell transplantation, while their brentuximab vedotin exposure varied. Germline trimming cut 2 bases from V and 2 bases from J; bases unmatched to any gene: 3. The germline V gene encodes CDR1 GTSNPN and CDR2 SVGIG (reference sequence). The CDR3 has 13 residues. Libraries were prepared by immunoSEQ multiplex PCR; TCRdb keeps only in-frame clonotypes and omits some of them. The sample lists about 41,000 clones, 76% occurring once. Sequencing used peripheral blood mononuclear cells (PBMCs), obtained at baseline. This TCR was sampled from a human donor with classical Hodgkin lymphoma. The V and J genes are TRBV30 and TRBJ2-7; 7 bases line up with TRBD2. Here the CDR3 reads CAWSTGGAYEQYF. In nucleotides, the CDR3 is TGTGCCTGGAGTACGGGAGGTGCCTACGAGCAGTACTTC.